A single T cell receptor beta chain is shown here with its context. The read halts 3 residues ahead of the CDR3 end, with the missing end drawn from the germline J gene. Profiling relied on immunoSEQ multiplex PCR, and the TCRdb table lists in-frame clones only, not all of them. The sample has about 39,000 clones; the top ten hold under 6.5%. The CDR3 runs 15 residues. Germline V gives CDR1 SGHAT, CDR2 FQNNGV. The data stem from a study of T cells in women clearing cervical HPV infection. Study at large: Case blood was drawn when the lesion was first found; control blood after infection became undetectable.

The sample comprised blood buffy coat. The clonotype was recovered from a woman between 18 and 75 years old with a cervical HPV16 infection that either progressed to CIN3+ or cleared (not recorded which). V and J are TRBV11-2 and TRBJ2-2, with 8 positions matching TRBD1. The DNA read from the CDR3 is TGTGCCAGCAGCCTGCGACAGGGGAGCAATTCACCG. This encodes CASSLRQGSNSP. The entire CDR3 is CASSLRQGSNSPLFF. Variable domain in full (rest from reference TRBV11-2 and TRBJ2-2): EAGVAQSPRYKIIEKRQSVAFWCNPISGHATLYWYQQILGQGPKLLIQFQNNGVVDDSQLPKDRFSAERLKGVDSTLKIQPAKLEDSAVYLCASSLRQGSNSPLFFGEGSRLTVL.